These 20 T cell receptor beta chains came from one sample sequenced in a study of blood T cell repertoires in COVID-19. Profiled with immunoSEQ multiplex PCR; TCRdb holds only in-frame clones, not every one. The sample holds 290,000 or so clones, about nine tenths seen once. Sequencing was done on a sample of peripheral blood. These receptors came from a man aged 18 to 30 with active or convalescent COVID-19.

The chain recombines TRBV4-1 with TRBJ2-7; 9 positions match TRBD1. Germline lookup yields CDR1 MGHRA and CDR2 YSYEKL. The junction had 4 bases not matched to a gene; V was cut back by 4 bases and J by 0 bases. CDR3 length equals 15 residues. CDR3 in DNA: TGCGCCAGCAGCCCGGGACAGGGAAGCTCCTACGAGCAGTACTTC. Protein product: CASSPGQGSSYEQYF.

This chain links TRBV4-3 with TRBJ1-2; 7 bases are a match to TRBD1. J lost 8 bases, V lost 2 bases, and 8 bases had no gene match. The CDR3 loop spans 14 amino acids. Germline CDR1 and CDR2: LGHNA and YSLEER. CDR3 in DNA: TGCGCCAGCAGCCAATTGACAGGGTCGAGAGGCTACACCTTC. Translating it yields CASSQLTGSRGYTF.

The J gene is TRBJ2-7, the V gene TRBV28, with a possible D match to TRBD2 (5 bases). This CDR3 spans 13 amino acids. V lost 7 bases to trimming and J lost 0 bases, with 10 bases between them. Germline-derived CDR1 and CDR2 are MDHEN and SYDVKM. The CDR3 spells CASTGINSYEQYF. In DNA form, the CDR3 reads TGTGCCAGCACCGGGATTAACTCCTACGAGCAGTACTTC.

CDR3 nucleotides: TGTGCCAGCAGCACCTCGGCCGGTAGGGGCACCGGGGAGCTGTTTTTT. Protein product: CASSTSAGRGTGELFF. The chain employs TRBV14 and TRBJ2-2, with D tentatively TRBD1 (5 bases). The germline V and J ends were trimmed by 5 bases and 4 bases, with 17 bases remaining between them. This CDR3 region has 16 residues. Germline V gene sequence: CDR1 SGHDN, CDR2 FVKESK.

The chain combines TRBV7-2 with TRBJ1-1; 7 bases align to TRBD1. The junction had 17 bases not matched to a gene; V was cut back by 2 bases and J by 11 bases. Germline loops: CDR1 SGHTA, CDR2 FQGNSA. There are 16 residues in the CDR3. The chain's CDR3 is CASSLQGPDRVLQAFF. The CDR3 nucleotides are TGTGCCAGCAGCTTACAGGGTCCCGACAGGGTGCTTCAGGCTTTCTTT.

The DNA of the CDR3 is TGTGCCAGCAGCCAGGGACAGGGGGTTGACGAGCAGTACTTC. Its translation is CASSQGQGVDEQYF. The genes are TRBV7-9 and TRBJ2-7, with 11 bases lining up with TRBD1. The germline gives CDR1 SEHNR, CDR2 FQNEAQ (reference sequence). The CDR3 runs to 14 residues. With V trimmed by 5 bases and J by 5 bases, 5 bases remained unmatched.

This sequence joins TRBV5-1 and TRBJ2-7; 10 bases align to TRBD1. Germline V gene data show CDR1 as SGHRS and CDR2 as YFSETQ. The trim removed 4 bases at V and 5 bases at J, leaving 6 bases unmatched. This CDR3 is 14 amino acids long. The CDR3 region has the DNA TGCGCCAGCAGCCCCCGGGACAGGGGTCACGAGCAGTACTTC. Its translation: CASSPRDRGHEQYF.

This chain uses TRBV7-3 with TRBJ2-1, with D perhaps TRBD2 (6 bases). This CDR3 spans 17 amino acids. Trimming left V 2 bases short and J 0 bases short, with 14 bases between. Germline CDR1 SGHTA, CDR2 FQGTGA. CDR3 sequence reads: CASSLVGGTSSYNEQFF. The DNA for the CDR3 is TGTGCCAGCAGCTTAGTGGGCGGGACGAGCTCCTACAATGAGCAGTTCTTC.

V is TRBV12-3 or TRBV12-4 and J is TRBJ1-5; no clear D. Trimming left V 6 bases short and J 3 bases short, with 6 bases between. This CDR3 comprises 12 residues. The CDR3 DNA reads as TGTGCCAGCAGACGCGCCAATCAGCCCCAGCATTTT. This gives the protein CASRRANQPQHF.

This clone was counted once. The chain links TRBV4-1 to TRBJ2-3, with TRBD1 as a possible D gene (5 bases). This CDR3 has 13 amino acids. V was pared by 4 bases and J by 10 bases, with 15 bases between. Germline lookup yields CDR1 MGHRA and CDR2 YSYEKL. Written as DNA, the CDR3 is TGCGCCAGCAGCCCTCCATGGGGCCTTCCGCAGTATTTT. As protein: CASSPPWGLPQYF.

This chain links TRBV7-2 with TRBJ2-2, with D perhaps TRBD2 (5 bases). CDR3 length equals 16 residues. The germline CDR1 and CDR2 sequences are SGHTA and FQGNSA. The V and J ends lost 5 bases and 4 bases respectively, with 17 bases between them. The CDR3 here is CASSPWLPRGTGELFF. DNA for the CDR3: TGTGCCAGCAGCCCGTGGTTACCCCGGGGCACCGGGGAGCTGTTTTTT.

The J gene is TRBJ2-3, the V gene TRBV18; 10 positions agree with TRBD2. The ends lost 1 base at V and 4 bases at J; junction bases unmatched: 11. CDR3 length: 18 residues. Germline V gene sequence: CDR1 KGHSH, CDR2 LQKENI. CDR3 DNA sequence: TGTGCCAGCTCACCACTTTTGTCTAGCGGGAGTTTAGCAGATACGCAGTATTTT. Protein sequence: CASSPLLSSGSLADTQYF. The full variable domain, rest sourced from reference TRBV18 and TRBJ2-3, is NAGVMQNPRHLVRRRGQEARLRCSPMKGHSHVYWYRQLPEEGLKFMVYLQKENIIDESGMPKERFSAEFPKEGPSILRIQQVVRGDSAAYFCASSPLLSSGSLADTQYFGPGTRLTVL.

The chain uses TRBV25-1 and TRBJ1-1; D uncertain. This CDR3 is 11 amino acids long. The germline V and J ends were trimmed by 9 bases and 2 bases, with 7 bases remaining between them. The V gene's germline CDR1 is MGHDK and CDR2 SYGVNS. CDR3 protein: CARSPNTEAFF. In DNA form, the CDR3 reads TGTGCCAGAAGCCCTAACACTGAAGCTTTCTTT.

The rearrangement uses TRBV5-1 and TRBJ1-1; D is possibly TRBD1 (6 bases). Germline CDR1 and CDR2: SGHRS and YFSETQ. V was pared by 4 bases and J by 6 bases, with 16 bases between. The CDR3 spans 14 residues. The CDR3 coding sequence is TGCGCCAGCAGCCAGCAGGGGCTGGAGGCTGAAGCTTTCTTT. Translation: CASSQQGLEAEAFF.

This clone has just one count. The chain is built from TRBV18 and TRBJ2-4; D is perhaps TRBD1 (5 bases). This CDR3 is built from 11 residues. CDR1 and CDR2 (germline): KGHSH, LQKENI. V was cut by 5 bases and J by 13 bases, with 12 bases left in between. CDR3 amino acids: CASSGASGQYF. The CDR3 DNA sequence: TGTGCCAGCTCAGGGGCGTCCGGACAGTACTTC.

This clone has only one observation. V usage is TRBV5-4 and J usage is TRBJ2-2, with D possibly being TRBD1 (5 bases). This CDR3 contains 15 residues. The germline gives CDR1 SGHNT, CDR2 YYREEE (reference sequence). V lost 0 bases to trimming and J lost 3 bases, with 9 bases between them. The CDR3 loop reads CASSLEAGHTGELFF. CDR3 coding DNA: TGTGCCAGCAGCTTGGAGGCAGGGCACACCGGGGAGCTGTTTTTT.

This clone occurred a few times. The chain carries TRBV12-5 and TRBJ1-1; D is undetermined. Trimming took 0 bases from V and 1 from J, leaving 9 bases between them. CDR1 LGHNT and CDR2 FRNRAP come from the germline V gene. CDR3 size: 15 residues. CDR3 sequence: CASGLVVGRNTEAFF. CDR3 bases: TGTGCTAGTGGTTTGGTTGTTGGGCGGAACACTGAAGCTTTCTTT.

The chain employs TRBV5-4 and TRBJ2-5; TRBD1 agrees at 7 bases. The CDR3 is made up of 13 amino acids. Germline V gene sequence: CDR1 SGHNT, CDR2 YYREEE (reference sequence). J was trimmed by 4 bases and V by 4 bases; bases with no gene match: 4. This CDR3 is CASSRDSGETQYF. In nucleotides, the CDR3 is TGTGCCAGCAGCCGGGACAGCGGAGAGACCCAGTACTTC.

The CDR3 reads CASSPSQGPTDEQFF. The DNA for the CDR3 is TGTGCCAGCAGCCCGAGCCAGGGGCCAACCGATGAGCAGTTCTTC. The V and J genes are TRBV11-1 and TRBJ2-1; D perhaps matches TRBD1 (6 bases). This CDR3 region has 15 residues. Germline CDR1 SGHAT, CDR2 FQDESV (reference sequence). V gave up 5 bases and J gave up 8 bases, with 19 bases separating them. Filled out from reference TRBV11-1 and TRBJ2-1, the complete variable domain reads EAEVAQSPRYKITEKSQAVAFWCDPISGHATLYWYRQILGQGPELLVQFQDESVVDDSQLPKDRFSAERLKGVDSTLKIQPAELGDSAMYLCASSPSQGPTDEQFFGPGTRLTVL.

The CDR3 protein is CASSVGLGHNTGELFF. CDR3 bases: TGTGCCAGCAGCGTAGGGTTGGGACACAACACCGGGGAGCTGTTTTTT. This sequence joins TRBV9 and TRBJ2-2; TRBD1 might be the D (6 bases). Trimming removed 0 bases from V and 2 bases from J, with 11 bases in between. Germline lookup yields CDR1 SGDLS and CDR2 YYNGEE. The CDR3 covers 16 residues. The full variable domain, completed using reference TRBV9 and TRBJ2-2, is DSGVTQTPKHLITATGQRVTLRCSPRSGDLSVYWYQQSLDQGLQFLIQYYNGEERAKGNILERFSAQQFPDLHSELNLSSLELGDSALYFCASSVGLGHNTGELFFGEGSRLTVL.